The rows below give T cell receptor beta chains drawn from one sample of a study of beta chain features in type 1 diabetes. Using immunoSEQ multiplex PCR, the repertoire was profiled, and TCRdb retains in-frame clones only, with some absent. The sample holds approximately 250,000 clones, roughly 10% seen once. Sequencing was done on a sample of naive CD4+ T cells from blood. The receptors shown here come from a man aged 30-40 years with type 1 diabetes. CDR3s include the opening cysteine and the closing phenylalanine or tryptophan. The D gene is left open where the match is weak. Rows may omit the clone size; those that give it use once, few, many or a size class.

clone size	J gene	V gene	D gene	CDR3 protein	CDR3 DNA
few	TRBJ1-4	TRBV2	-	CASRDRGEKLFF	TGTGCCAGCAGGGATCGCGGCGAAAAACTGTTTTTT
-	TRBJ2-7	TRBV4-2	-	CASSPQGGEYYEQYF	TGTGCCAGCAGCCCTCAGGGCGGGGAGTACTACGAGCAGTACTTC
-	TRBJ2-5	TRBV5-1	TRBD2	CASSFIAGLQETQYF	TGCGCCAGCAGCTTTATAGCGGGACTTCAAGAGACCCAGTACTTC
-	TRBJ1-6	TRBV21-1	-	CASRAGESSYNSPLHF	TGTGCCAGCAGGGCGGGAGAAAGCTCCTATAATTCACCCCTCCACTTT
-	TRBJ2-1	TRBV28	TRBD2	CASKGGGAVDEQFF	TGTGCCAGCAAGGGCGGGGGGGCCGTAGATGAGCAGTTCTTC
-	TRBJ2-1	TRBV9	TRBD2	CASSEGLAGIQFF	TGTGCCAGCAGCGAGGGACTAGCGGGAATCCAGTTCTTC
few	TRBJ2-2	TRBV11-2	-	CASSLRGAYKTGELFF	TGTGCCAGCAGCTTACGGGGGGCGTATAAGACCGGGGAGCTGTTTTTT
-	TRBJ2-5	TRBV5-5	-	CASSLGWPSRETQYF	TGTGCCAGCAGCTTGGGGTGGCCGTCGAGGGAGACCCAGTACTTC
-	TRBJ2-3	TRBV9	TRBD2	CASTATSGQILSTDTQYF	TGTGCCAGCACCGCGACTAGCGGGCAGATTTTAAGCACAGATACGCAGTATTTT
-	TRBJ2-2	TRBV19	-	CASSPGFGNTGELFF	TGTGCCAGTAGTCCCGGGTTCGGGAACACCGGGGAGCTGTTTTTT
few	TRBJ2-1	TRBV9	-	CASSPGGLSYNEQFF	TGTGCCAGCAGTCCCGGGGGACTCTCCTACAATGAGCAGTTCTTC
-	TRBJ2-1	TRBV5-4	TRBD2	CARLAGSSYNEQFF	TGTGCCCGCCTAGCGGGTAGCTCCTACAATGAGCAGTTCTTC
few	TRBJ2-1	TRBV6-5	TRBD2	CASRASGGLAGEQFF	TGTGCCAGCAGGGCTAGCGGGGGGCTAGCAGGGGAGCAGTTCTTC
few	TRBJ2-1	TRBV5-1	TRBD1	CASSSNTGGDEQFF	TGCGCCAGCAGCTCTAATACAGGGGGCGATGAGCAGTTCTTC
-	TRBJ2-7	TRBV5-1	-	CASSSQGGHSYEQYF	TGCGCCAGCAGTTCACAGGGCGGACACTCCTACGAGCAGTACTTC
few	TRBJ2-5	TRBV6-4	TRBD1	CASSPQTLGGMKTQYF	TGTGCCAGTAGTCCCCAAACTCTAGGGGGCATGAAGACCCAGTACTTC
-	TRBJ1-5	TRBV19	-	CASSIGSRDNQPQHF	TGTGCCAGTAGTATAGGCTCCCGGGACAATCAGCCCCAGCATTTT
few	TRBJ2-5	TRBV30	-	CAWSTRETQYF	TGTGCCTGGAGTACGAGGGAGACCCAGTACTTC
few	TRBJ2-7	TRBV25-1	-	CASSSGLGWEQYF	TGTGCCAGCAGTAGCGGGCTGGGGTGGGAGCAGTACTTC
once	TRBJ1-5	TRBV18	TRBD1	CASSPITGGGQPQHF	TGTGCCAGCTCCCCCATTACAGGGGGCGGTCAGCCCCAGCATTTT
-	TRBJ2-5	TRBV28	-	CAAGIVGETQYF	TGTGCCGCGGGGATAGTAGGGGAGACCCAGTACTTC
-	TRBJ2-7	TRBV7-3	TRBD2	CASSLGIAGGEQYF	TGTGCCAGCAGCTTGGGAATAGCGGGGGGCGAGCAGTACTTC
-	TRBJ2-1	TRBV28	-	CASSLGRGKRNEQFF	TGTGCCAGCAGCCTGGGTCGGGGGAAAAGGAATGAGCAGTTCTTC
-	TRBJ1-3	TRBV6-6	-	CASRSSHSGNTIYF	TGTGCCAGCCGGAGCAGCCACTCTGGAAACACCATATATTTT
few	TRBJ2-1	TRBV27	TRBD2	CASSLVSGGYEQFF	TGTGCCAGCAGTTTGGTTAGCGGGGGTTATGAGCAGTTCTTC
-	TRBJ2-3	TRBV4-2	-	CASSQEVQDTQYF	TGTGCCAGCAGCCAAGAAGTACAGGATACGCAGTATTTT
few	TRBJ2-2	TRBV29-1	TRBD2	CSVLGTSLSGELFF	TGCAGCGTCCTCGGGACTAGTCTATCCGGGGAGCTGTTTTTT
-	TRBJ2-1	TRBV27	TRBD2	CASSPGLAAYNEQFF	TGTGCCAGCAGCCCGGGACTAGCGGCGTACAATGAGCAGTTCTTC
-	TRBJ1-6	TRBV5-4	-	CASSFKGENSPLHF	TGTGCCAGCAGCTTCAAAGGGGAAAATTCACCCCTCCACTTT
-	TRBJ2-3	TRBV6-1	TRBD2	CASSRAGVSTDTQYF	TGTGCCAGCAGTAGAGCGGGGGTCTCCACAGATACGCAGTATTTT
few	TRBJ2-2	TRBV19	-	CASSTLQGRTGELFF	TGTGCCAGTAGTACCCTGCAGGGCCGCACCGGGGAGCTGTTTTTT
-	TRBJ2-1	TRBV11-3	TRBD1	CASSSTDRGPYNEQFF	TGTGCCAGCAGCTCCACGGACAGGGGACCCTACAATGAGCAGTTCTTC
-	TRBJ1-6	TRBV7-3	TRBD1	CASSLGQGISPLHF	TGTGCCAGCAGCCTTGGACAGGGGATTTCACCCCTCCACTTT
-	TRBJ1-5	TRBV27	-	CASSSLGQPQHF	TGTGCCAGCAGTTCCCTCGGGCAGCCCCAGCATTTT
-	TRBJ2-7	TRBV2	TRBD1	CASSPEEGQGSGF	TGTGCCAGCAGCCCCGAGGAGGGACAGGGGTCGGGCTTC
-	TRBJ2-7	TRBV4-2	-	CASSQDEQQVYEQYF	TGTGCCAGCAGCCAAGATGAGCAACAGGTCTACGAGCAGTACTTC
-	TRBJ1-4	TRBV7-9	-	CASSSGPSDATNEKLFF	TGTGCCAGCAGCTCCGGTCCTTCTGATGCAACTAATGAAAAACTGTTTTTT
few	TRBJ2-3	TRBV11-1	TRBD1	CASSFGDSNTDTQYF	TGTGCCAGCAGCTTCGGGGACAGCAACACAGATACGCAGTATTTT
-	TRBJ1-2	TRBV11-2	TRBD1	CASSSRGRYGYTF	TGTGCCAGCAGCTCGAGGGGGCGTTATGGCTACACCTTC
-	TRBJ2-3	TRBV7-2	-	CASSLAGGQNTQYF	TGTGCCAGCAGCTTAGCAGGGGGTCAGAATACGCAGTATTTT
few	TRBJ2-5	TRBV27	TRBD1	CASSPDRVETQYF	TGTGCCAGCAGTCCGGACAGGGTAGAGACCCAGTACTTC
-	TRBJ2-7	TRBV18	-	CASSPRDQGNEQYF	TGTGCCAGCTCACCAAGAGACCAGGGGAACGAGCAGTACTTC
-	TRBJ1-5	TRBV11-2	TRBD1	CASSLGRTGLYQPQHF	TGTGCCAGCAGCTTGGGTCGGACAGGGCTTTATCAGCCCCAGCATTTT
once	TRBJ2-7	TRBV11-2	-	CASSLAGGIGEQYF	TGTGCCAGCAGCTTAGCTGGCGGGATAGGCGAGCAGTACTTC
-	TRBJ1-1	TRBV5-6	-	CASSLVVNTEAFF	TGTGCCAGCAGCTTGGTAGTGAACACTGAAGCTTTCTTT
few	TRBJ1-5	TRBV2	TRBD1	CAARDRNNQPQHF	TGTGCCGCCCGGGACAGGAACAATCAGCCCCAGCATTTT
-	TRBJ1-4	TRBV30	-	CAWSPNVSPRGEKLFF	TGTGCCTGGAGTCCCAACGTCTCTCCCCGCGGTGAAAAACTGTTTTTT
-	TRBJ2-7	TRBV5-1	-	CASSRSYEQYF	TGCGCCAGCAGCCGCTCCTACGAGCAGTACTTC
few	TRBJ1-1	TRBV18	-	CASSPRGGTEAFF	TGTGCCAGCTCACCGCGGGGGGGCACTGAAGCTTTCTTT
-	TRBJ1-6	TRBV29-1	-	CSVSQGSANSPLHF	TGCAGCGTCTCACAGGGAAGTGCTAATTCACCCCTCCACTTT
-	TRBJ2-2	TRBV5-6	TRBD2	CASSFLLAGGPTGELFF	TGTGCCAGCAGCTTCCTACTAGCGGGGGGCCCTACCGGGGAGCTGTTTTTT
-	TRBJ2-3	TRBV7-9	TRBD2	CASSLGLAGGDSDTQYF	TGTGCCAGCAGCTTAGGGCTAGCGGGGGGCGACAGTGATACGCAGTATTTT
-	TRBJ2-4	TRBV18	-	CASSPRVPSAKNIQYF	TGTGCCAGCTCACCGCGGGTCCCGTCAGCCAAAAACATTCAGTACTTC
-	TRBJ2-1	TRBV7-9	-	CASSRDNEQFF	TGTGCCAGCAGCCGGGACAATGAGCAGTTCTTC
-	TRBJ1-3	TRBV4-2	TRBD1	CASSQEGGRGGPGNTIYF	TGTGCCAGCAGCCAAGAAGGGGGCAGGGGTGGACCTGGAAACACCATATATTTT